This is a list of T cell receptor beta chains from one sample in a study of T cell repertoires in cytomegalovirus infection. These receptors are not linked to any known antigen. TCRdb fed the reads into MiXCR, producing one record per CDR3 protein. Of roughly 200,000 distinct CDR3 sequences in the sample, approximately 40% were seen once. The specimen was CD8+ T cells from cultured PBMCs, collected from culture after CMV antigen stimulation. Receptor source: a human donor in good health (CMV status not recorded). Some clones in this sample may be carry-over from other donors' samples. CDR3s leave out the opening cysteine and the closing phenylalanine or tryptophan.

v_call,cdr3_aa
TRBV15,ATSRASLGSYEQY
TRBV5-6,ASSLLTAALVLDGYT
TRBV27,ASWQGPQHEQY
TRBV27,ASLPASRQGKETQY
TRBV19,ASSWGTRYEQY
TRBV28,ASSPNRASGNTIY
TRBV27,ASTRSASGGTEAF
TRBV4-2,ASSQVLYYEGEGYNEQF
TRBV6-5,ASSYSGAQGKLF
TRBV29-1,SAVAGGFWNEQF
TRBV2,ASSTGTSAYNEQF
TRBV7-3,ASSRDGLAEAF
TRBV7-2,ASSSIGGSNYEQY
TRBV4-2,ASSQDLTENYEQY
TRBV6-5,ASSYSLGRHGELF
TRBV28,ASSLGEVRPANEKLF
TRBV6-6,ASSPSMEPQH
TRBV5-4,ASSWRSGLVHNEQF
TRBV27,ASSTTLGLAGGVAKNIQY
TRBV6-1,ASSERGTGRTGANVLT
TRBV6-6,ASSYSSTGGALNTEAF
TRBV6-2/TRBV6-3,ASSYSGTSGGNTQY
TRBV2,ASRDRLAGGGDEQF
TRBV10-3,AISEEGGDEKLF
TRBV28,ASSLLAGVEVYEQY
TRBV2,ASSESVSQGLSGYT
TRBV7-8,ASSLGGGAGTEAF
TRBV2,ASSESLLGSPLH
TRBV10-3,AISSYEQY
TRBV12-3/TRBV12-4,ASSSSPRGPGNTIY
TRBV28,ASGAMNTEAF
TRBV6-5,ASSYSRVPDTGELF
TRBV27,ASSVSVGGRGTEAF
TRBV27,ASSLEGDYNSPLH
TRBV5-1,ASSLETGGNQPQH
TRBV27,ASSMGQSGYT
TRBV7-2,ASSFGVAGLTDTQY
TRBV7-6,ASSSIPSGPSYEQY
TRBV12-3/TRBV12-4,ASSPGQGARTEAF
TRBV7-8,ASSLALEGENTGELF
TRBV28,ASSAFPESSYNSPLH